Presented here are 22 T cell receptor beta chains from one specimen sequenced in a study of T cells in tuberculosis. Profiled with immunoSEQ multiplex PCR; TCRdb holds only in-frame clones, not every one. This table holds tens of thousands of clones, about 96% found once. Source material: PBMCs. The source is a donor aged 10 to 29 with latent tuberculosis or without tuberculosis infection.

The gene calls are TRBV4-2 and TRBJ2-1; D unresolved. The CDR3 is 15 amino acids. Trimming took 0 bases from V and 5 from J, leaving 11 bases between them. Germline CDR1 LGHNA, CDR2 YNFKEQ. The CDR3 loop reads CASSQEIWQDNEQFF. The CDR3 DNA is TGTGCCAGCAGCCAAGAAATTTGGCAGGACAATGAGCAGTTCTTC.

The chain recombines TRBV7-2 with TRBJ2-7; 7 bases agree with TRBD2. This CDR3 has 16 amino acids. Germline V CDR1 and CDR2: SGHTA, FQGNSA. V trimming: 2 bases; J trimming: 4 bases; junction bases outside the gene matches: 11. The CDR3 here is CASSLSSRGIFYEQYF. The CDR3 nucleotides read TGTGCCAGCAGCTTATCTTCGCGGGGGATCTTTTACGAGCAGTACTTC. Full variable domain (missing parts from reference TRBV7-2 and TRBJ2-7): GAGVSQSPSNKVTEKGKDVELRCDPISGHTALYWYRQSLGQGLEFLIYFQGNSAPDKSGLPSDRFSAERTGGSVSTLTIQRTQQEDSAVYLCASSLSSRGIFYEQYFGPGTRLTVT.

Details on this clone: Other DNA sequences of this sample code for an identical CDR3. The chain employs TRBV9 and TRBJ2-1; 7 nucleotides match TRBD1. The V gene's germline CDR1 is SGDLS and CDR2 YYNGEE. V lost 0 bases and J lost 4; bases outside the gene matches: 4. The CDR3 is made up of 15 amino acids. This chain's CDR3 is CASSVVGTAYNEQFF. CDR3 bases: TGTGCCAGCAGCGTAGTCGGGACAGCTTACAATGAGCAGTTCTTC.

The chain employs TRBV2 and TRBJ2-1; 14 bases fit TRBD2. Trimming at V came to 7 bases and at J to 1 base, leaving 3 bases not matched to a gene. This CDR3 is 16 amino acids long. The germline gives CDR1 SNHLY, CDR2 FYNNEI. This CDR3 reads CASTRTSGGSYNEQFF. The CDR3 DNA sequence: TGTGCCAGCACCCGGACTAGCGGGGGGTCCTACAATGAGCAGTTCTTC.

The chain recombines TRBV19 with TRBJ2-7; TRBD1 matches 10 bases. Trimming removed 4 bases from V and 2 bases from J; junction bases left unmatched: 5. CDR3 length: 15 amino acids. Germline values: CDR1 LNHDA, CDR2 SQIVND (reference sequence). The CDR3 DNA follows: TGTGCCAGTAGTACGCCGGGACAGGGGACCTACGAGCAGTACTTC. Its protein is CASSTPGQGTYEQYF.

The chain couples TRBV5-6 to TRBJ1-4, with D unclear. The CDR3 consists of 13 residues. Trimming left V 3 bases short and J 4 bases short, with 7 bases between. CDR1 and CDR2 (germline): SGHDT, YYEEEE. CDR3 DNA: TGTGCCAGCAGCTCGTCACTTAATGAAAAACTGTTTTTT. It yields the protein CASSSSLNEKLFF.

This sequence joins TRBV2 and TRBJ2-3; 7 bases fit TRBD1. Germline CDR1 SNHLY, CDR2 FYNNEI. Unmatched junction bases numbered 2, after V lost 3 bases and J lost 2 bases. CDR3 length: 14 amino acids. The CDR3 region has the DNA TGTGCCAGCAGTGAGGGACAGTACACAGATACGCAGTATTTT. Translating gives CASSEGQYTDTQYF.

The chain uses TRBV2 and TRBJ2-5; 7 bases are a match to TRBD2. V lost 7 bases, J lost 4 bases, and 18 bases stayed unmatched. Germline CDR1 is SNHLY and CDR2 is FYNNEI. The length of the CDR3 is 17 residues. CDR3 DNA sequence: TGTGCCAGCAAAGTCGGGGCTAGCGGAGGAAGCCTAGAGACCCAGTACTTC. Protein: CASKVGASGGSLETQYF.

The chain carries TRBV6-5 and TRBJ2-1, with 12 bases identical to TRBD2. The germline gives CDR1 MNHEY, CDR2 SVGAGI. This CDR3 has 16 amino acids. J was trimmed by 12 bases and V by 0 bases; bases with no gene match: 9. DNA for the CDR3: TGTGCCAGCAGTTACTCGAGGACTAGCGGGATCCTAAGGCAGTTCTTC. Translation gives CASSYSRTSGILRQFF.

The chain carries TRBV5-1 and TRBJ2-7; D is perhaps TRBD1 (6 bases). V lost 4 bases and J 6 bases, leaving 20 bases between the germline ends. Germline V gene sequence: CDR1 SGHRS, CDR2 YFSETQ. CDR3 size: 15 residues. This chain's CDR3 is CASSPGHPPSLEQYF. CDR3 in DNA: TGCGCCAGCAGCCCGGGACACCCCCCGTCCCTCGAGCAGTACTTC. Together with reference TRBV5-1 and TRBJ2-7, the CDR3 gives the full variable domain: KAGVTQTPRYLIKTRGQQVTLSCSPISGHRSVSWYQQTPGQGLQFLFEYFSETQRNKGNFPGRFSGRQFSNSRSEMNVSTLELGDSALYLCASSPGHPPSLEQYFGPGTRLTVT.

The chain is built from TRBV7-9 and TRBJ2-2; 14 bases are a match to TRBD2. CDR1 is SEHNR, CDR2 FQNEAQ, per germline (reference sequence). V shed 1 base and J 6 bases; nucleotides not matched to a gene: 4. There are 17 residues in the CDR3. The DNA for the CDR3 is TGTGCCAGCAGCTTAGAGTCGACTAGCGGGAGGGCCGGGGAGCTGTTTTTT. Translation: CASSLESTSGRAGELFF. Full variable domain (remainder filled in from reference TRBV7-9 and TRBJ2-2): DTGVSQNPRHKITKRGQNVTFRCDPISEHNRLYWYRQTLGQGPEFLTYFQNEAQLEKSRLLSDRFSAERPKGSFSTLEIQRTEQGDSAMYLCASSLESTSGRAGELFFGEGSRLTVL.

The chain is built from TRBV10-3 and TRBJ2-7; 7 nucleotides line up with TRBD1. J gave up 5 bases and V 3 bases, and 13 bases lay outside the gene matches. The germline V gene encodes CDR1 ENHRY and CDR2 SYGVKD. The CDR3 loop spans 16 amino acids. The chain's CDR3 is CAISEKGGVSIDEQYF. The DNA of the CDR3 is TGTGCCATCAGTGAAAAAGGGGGCGTTAGTATAGACGAGCAGTACTTC.

Only one count was recorded for this clone. The chain uses TRBV2 and TRBJ2-2; D ambiguous. Germline-derived CDR1 and CDR2 are SNHLY and FYNNEI. CDR3 length equals 14 residues. Deletions cut 2 bases from V and 4 bases from J, with 8 bases between. The CDR3 DNA follows: TGTGCCAGCAGTGAACTCTCTCGCACCGGGGAGCTGTTTTTT. It encodes CASSELSRTGELFF.

This clone was counted once. Germline is not matched at one junction end, which may reflect a read error. Additional DNA sequences in this sample encode the identical CDR3. The chain combines TRBV6-5 with TRBJ2-7, with unresolved D. Germline V gene data show CDR1 as MNHEY and CDR2 as SVGAGI. This CDR3 contains 14 residues. The CDR3 coding sequence is TGTGCCAGTAGTTACCGAGACTTGACCTACGAGCAGTACTTC. Amino acid sequence: CASSYRDLTYEQYF.

The DNA of the CDR3 is TGTGCCTGGGGGCAGAGCTCCTACGAGCAGTACTTC. Its protein is CAWGQSSYEQYF. This chain joins TRBV30 and TRBJ2-7; D unresolved. Trimming pared 5 bases from V and 0 bases from J, leaving 8 bases between. Germline values: CDR1 GTSNPN, CDR2 SVGIG (reference sequence). The CDR3 is 12 residues long.

The chain employs TRBV9 and TRBJ1-2; D uncertain. Germline V gene lookup returns CDR1 SGDLS and CDR2 YYNGEE. The CDR3 is made up of 14 amino acids. Trimming took off 2 bases at V and 5 bases at J, with 13 bases between the two ends. The CDR3 reads CASSVEGSFYGYTF. In DNA, the CDR3 is TGTGCCAGCAGCGTGGAGGGATCATTTTATGGCTACACCTTC.

The chain has TRBV27 and TRBJ2-7; the match to TRBD1 covers 9 bases. J gave up 5 bases and V 6 bases, and 14 bases lay outside the gene matches. CDR1 MNHEY and CDR2 SMNVEV come from the germline V gene (reference sequence). The CDR3 loop spans 16 amino acids. CDR3 region: CASSYKAGTGINEQYF. CDR3 nucleotide sequence: TGTGCCAGCAGCTACAAAGCGGGGACAGGGATCAACGAGCAGTACTTC.

The V gene is TRBV27, the J gene TRBJ1-5; tentative D call: TRBD1 (5 bases). Germline V CDR1 and CDR2: MNHEY, SMNVEV (reference sequence). Deletions cut 5 bases from V and 1 base from J, with 18 bases between. The CDR3 covers 17 residues. The CDR3: CASSPGGWRGSNQPQHF. In DNA, the CDR3 is TGTGCCAGCAGTCCCGGGGGGTGGCGGGGAAGCAATCAGCCCCAGCATTTT.

This chain links TRBV6-5 with TRBJ2-7, with 13 bases aligning to TRBD2. V trimming: 4 bases; J trimming: 4 bases; junction bases outside the gene matches: 4. This CDR3 is built from 15 residues. The germline gives CDR1 MNHEY, CDR2 SVGAGI. CDR3 loop: CASSSGLAGEYEQYF. CDR3 DNA sequence: TGTGCCAGCAGTTCCGGACTAGCGGGGGAATACGAGCAGTACTTC.

V gene TRBV19 combines with J gene TRBJ2-3; 8 nucleotides align to TRBD1. V lost 4 bases and J lost 2; bases outside the gene matches: 2. CDR1 LNHDA and CDR2 SQIVND come from the germline V gene (reference sequence). The CDR3 covers 14 residues. The CDR3 reads CASSRGQVTDTQYF. The CDR3 nucleotides read TGTGCCAGTAGTAGGGGACAGGTCACAGATACGCAGTATTTT.

The chain carries TRBV4-1 and TRBJ1-2, with D possibly matching TRBD1 (6 bases). The germline V gene encodes CDR1 MGHRA and CDR2 YSYEKL. The CDR3 has 14 amino acids. Trimming pared 6 bases from V and 5 bases from J, leaving 16 bases between. CDR3 loop: CASRPGEGDYGYTF. The CDR3 DNA reads as TGCGCCAGCAGACCCGGCGAGGGGGATTATGGCTACACCTTC.

The chain joins TRBV4-2 to TRBJ2-5, with 12 positions matching TRBD2. Germline lookup yields CDR1 LGHNA and CDR2 YNFKEQ. V shed 4 bases and J 0 bases; nucleotides not matched to a gene: 3. The CDR3 consists of 16 residues. The CDR3 nucleotides are TGTGCCAGCAGCCCCACTAGCGGGAGGAACCAAGAGACCCAGTACTTC. As protein: CASSPTSGRNQETQYF.